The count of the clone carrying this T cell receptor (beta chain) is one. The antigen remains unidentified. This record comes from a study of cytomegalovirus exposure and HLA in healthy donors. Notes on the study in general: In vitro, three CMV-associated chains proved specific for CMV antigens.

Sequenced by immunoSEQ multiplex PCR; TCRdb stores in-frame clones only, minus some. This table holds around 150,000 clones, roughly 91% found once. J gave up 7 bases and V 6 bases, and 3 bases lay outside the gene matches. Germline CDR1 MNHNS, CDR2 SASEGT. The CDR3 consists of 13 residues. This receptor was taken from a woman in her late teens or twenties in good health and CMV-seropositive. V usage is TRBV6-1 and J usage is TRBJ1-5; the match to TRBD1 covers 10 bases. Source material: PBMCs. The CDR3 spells CASSGTGAQPQHF. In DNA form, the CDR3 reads TGTGCCAGCAGCGGGACAGGGGCCCAGCCCCAGCATTTT.